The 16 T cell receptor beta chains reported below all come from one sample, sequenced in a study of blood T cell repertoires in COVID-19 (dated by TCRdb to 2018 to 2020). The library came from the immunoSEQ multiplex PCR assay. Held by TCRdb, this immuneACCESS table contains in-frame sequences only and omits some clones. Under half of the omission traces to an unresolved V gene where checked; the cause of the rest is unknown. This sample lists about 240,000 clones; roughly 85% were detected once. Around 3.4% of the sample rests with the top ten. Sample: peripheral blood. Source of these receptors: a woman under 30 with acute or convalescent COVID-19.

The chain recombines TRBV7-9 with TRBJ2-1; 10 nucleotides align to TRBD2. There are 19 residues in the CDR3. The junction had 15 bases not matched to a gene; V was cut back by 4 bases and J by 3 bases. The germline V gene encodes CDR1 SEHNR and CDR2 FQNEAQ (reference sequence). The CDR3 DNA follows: TGTGCCAGCAGCTCCCCCGGTGGGCTAGCGGGAGACCTCTACAATGAGCAGTTCTTC. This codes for CASSSPGGLAGDLYNEQFF.

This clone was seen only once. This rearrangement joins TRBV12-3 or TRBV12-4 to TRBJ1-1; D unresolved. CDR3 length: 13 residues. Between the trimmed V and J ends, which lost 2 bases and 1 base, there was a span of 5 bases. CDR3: CASSLTENTEAFF. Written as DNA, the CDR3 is TGTGCCAGCAGTTTAACAGAGAACACTGAAGCTTTCTTT.

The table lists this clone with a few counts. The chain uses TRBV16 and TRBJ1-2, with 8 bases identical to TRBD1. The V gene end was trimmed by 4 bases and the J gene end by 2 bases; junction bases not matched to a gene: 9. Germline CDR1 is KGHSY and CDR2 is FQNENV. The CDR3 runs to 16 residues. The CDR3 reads CASSPLTGGENYGYTF. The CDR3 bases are TGTGCCAGCAGCCCGCTTACAGGGGGGGAAAACTATGGCTACACCTTC.

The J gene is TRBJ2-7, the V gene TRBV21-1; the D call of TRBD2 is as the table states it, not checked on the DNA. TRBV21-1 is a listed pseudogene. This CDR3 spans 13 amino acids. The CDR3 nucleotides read TGTGCCAGTTGTGGACTAGCGCGTAACGAGCAGTACTTC. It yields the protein CASCGLARNEQYF.

The chain's CDR3 is CASSDPPTGMPYEQYF. The CDR3 DNA follows: TGTGCCAGCAGTGATCCCCCGACAGGGATGCCCTACGAGCAGTACTTC. This rearrangement joins TRBV6-1 to TRBJ2-7; 7 bases match TRBD1. CDR3 size: 16 residues. CDR1 is MNHNS and CDR2 is SASEGT in the germline V gene. The trim removed 3 bases at V and 2 bases at J, leaving 10 bases unmatched.

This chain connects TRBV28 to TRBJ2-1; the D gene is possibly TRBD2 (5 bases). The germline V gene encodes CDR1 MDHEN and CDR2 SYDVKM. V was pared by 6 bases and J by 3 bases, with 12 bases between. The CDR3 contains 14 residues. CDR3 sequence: CASRDGADYNEQFF. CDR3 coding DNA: TGTGCCAGCAGAGATGGAGCGGACTACAATGAGCAGTTCTTC.

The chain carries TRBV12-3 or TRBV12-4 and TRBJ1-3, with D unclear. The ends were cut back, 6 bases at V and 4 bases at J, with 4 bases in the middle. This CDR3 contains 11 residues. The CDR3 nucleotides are TGTGCCAGCAGCTACGGAAACACCATATATTTT. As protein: CASSYGNTIYF.

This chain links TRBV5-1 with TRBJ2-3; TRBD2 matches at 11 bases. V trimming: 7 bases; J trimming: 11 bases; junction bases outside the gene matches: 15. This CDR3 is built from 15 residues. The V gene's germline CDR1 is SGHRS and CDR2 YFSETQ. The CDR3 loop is CASAETSGVGSGQYF. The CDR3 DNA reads TGCGCCAGCGCCGAGACTAGCGGGGTTGGGTCCGGGCAGTATTTT.

The CDR3 coding sequence is TGTGCCACCAATGAAGTCAGGACTAGCGGCTACAATGAGCAGTTCTTC. This translates into CATNEVRTSGYNEQFF. This chain connects TRBV15 to TRBJ2-1; 10 positions match TRBD2. Germline trimming cut 7 bases from V and 3 bases from J; bases unmatched to any gene: 9. The germline V gene encodes CDR1 LNHNV and CDR2 YYDKDF (reference sequence). The length of the CDR3 is 16 residues.

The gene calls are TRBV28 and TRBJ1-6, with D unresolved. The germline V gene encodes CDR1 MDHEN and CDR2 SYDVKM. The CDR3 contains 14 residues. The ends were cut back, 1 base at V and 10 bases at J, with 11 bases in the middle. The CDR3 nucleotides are TGTGCCAGCAGTTTATATCGGGGTCGATCACCCCTCCACTTT. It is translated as CASSLYRGRSPLHF.

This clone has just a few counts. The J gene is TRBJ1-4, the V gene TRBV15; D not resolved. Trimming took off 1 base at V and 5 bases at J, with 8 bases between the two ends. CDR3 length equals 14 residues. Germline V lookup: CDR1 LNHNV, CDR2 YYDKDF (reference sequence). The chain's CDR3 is CATSRVGNNEKLFF. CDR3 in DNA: TGTGCCACCAGCAGAGTTGGCAACAATGAAAAACTGTTTTTT.

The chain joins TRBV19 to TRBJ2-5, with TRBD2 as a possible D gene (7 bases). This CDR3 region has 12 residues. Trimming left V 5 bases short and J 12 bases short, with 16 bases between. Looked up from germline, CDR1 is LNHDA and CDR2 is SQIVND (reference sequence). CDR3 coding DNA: TGTGCCAGTAGTTCCCAGGGGAGGGAGAAGTACTTC. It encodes CASSSQGREKYF.

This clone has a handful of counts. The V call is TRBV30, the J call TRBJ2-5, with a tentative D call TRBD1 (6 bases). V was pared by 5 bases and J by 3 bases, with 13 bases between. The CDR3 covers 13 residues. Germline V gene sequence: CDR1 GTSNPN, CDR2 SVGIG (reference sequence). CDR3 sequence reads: CAWGPGHEETQYF. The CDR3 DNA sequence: TGTGCCTGGGGCCCGGGACATGAAGAGACCCAGTACTTC.

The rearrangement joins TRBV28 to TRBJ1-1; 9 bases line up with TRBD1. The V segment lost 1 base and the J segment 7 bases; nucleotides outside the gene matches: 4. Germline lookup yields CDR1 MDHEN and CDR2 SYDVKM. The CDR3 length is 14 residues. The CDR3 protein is CASSLLQGAGEAFF. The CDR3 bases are TGTGCCAGCAGTTTATTACAGGGGGCTGGTGAAGCTTTCTTT.

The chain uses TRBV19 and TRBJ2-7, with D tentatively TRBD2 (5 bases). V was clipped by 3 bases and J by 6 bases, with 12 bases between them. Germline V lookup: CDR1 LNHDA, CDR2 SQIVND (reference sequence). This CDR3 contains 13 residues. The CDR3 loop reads CASSMPPRGEQYF. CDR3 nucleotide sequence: TGTGCCAGTAGTATGCCCCCCCGGGGCGAGCAGTACTTC.

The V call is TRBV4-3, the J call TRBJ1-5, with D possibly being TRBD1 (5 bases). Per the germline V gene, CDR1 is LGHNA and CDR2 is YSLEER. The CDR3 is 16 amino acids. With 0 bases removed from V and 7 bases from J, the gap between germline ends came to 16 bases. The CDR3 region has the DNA TGCGCCAGCAGCCAAGATTCTCAGGGATTAGAGCAGCCCCAGCATTTT. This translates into CASSQDSQGLEQPQHF.